Listed below are T cell receptor beta chains from one sample, sequenced in a study of blood T cell repertoires in COVID-19. The data were produced by immunoSEQ multiplex PCR, yet TCRdb's version contains in-frame clones alone and is incomplete. The table includes some 180,000 clones, roughly 82% detected once. The sample consisted of peripheral blood. All receptors come from a woman aged 55-70 years with COVID-19, enrolled during active disease. CDR3s include the opening cysteine and the closing phenylalanine or tryptophan. Each record gives: V gene, clone size, CDR3 protein. Clone size is stated in some rows and not others, as once, few, many or a class when expanded.

v_call: TRBV2
clone_size: .
cdr3_aa: CAGTAGGNIDTQYF

v_call: TRBV12-3/TRBV12-4
clone_size: few
cdr3_aa: CASSLTGSIGYTF

v_call: TRBV7-2
clone_size: .
cdr3_aa: CASSLAGGTTYEQYF

v_call: TRBV5-1
clone_size: .
cdr3_aa: CASSFGVSSNQPQHF

v_call: TRBV7-3
clone_size: .
cdr3_aa: CASSPRSGVRTGELFF

v_call: TRBV7-3
clone_size: .
cdr3_aa: CASSLRAPAGGPKLEETQYF

v_call: TRBV6-5
clone_size: .
cdr3_aa: CASKVRQGITGELFF

v_call: TRBV5-5
clone_size: .
cdr3_aa: CASSLDSYSNQPQHF

v_call: TRBV5-5
clone_size: .
cdr3_aa: CASSFAGADTDTQYF

v_call: TRBV9
clone_size: .
cdr3_aa: CASSALGAQDTQYF